The clone carrying this T cell receptor beta chain was seen repeatedly, ten times or more. Its antigen is as yet unknown. The CDR3 extends over 15 amino acids. The V gene's germline CDR1 is DFQATT and CDR2 SNEGSKA (reference sequence). V lost 2 bases and J lost 1, with 14 bases in between. These data are taken from a study of neurological immune-mediated disorders. Across the whole study: Of approximately 34 multiple sclerosis patients, around 30 were relapsing-remitting and 3 secondary progressive. General observations from the study: The study found no CDR3 amino acid sequences shared by expanded clones across subjects, suggesting private repertoires in all groups. For the multiple sclerosis repertoire cluster, no association with any clinical or MRI feature was found.

TCRdb ran MiXCR on the 5' RACE reads and lists one entry per CDR3 protein. The sample carries roughly 65,000 distinct CDR3 sequences, 5.2% recorded once. The chain combines TRBV20-1 with TRBJ1-1; tentatively, D is TRBD1 (5 bases). This TCR came from a human donor with multiple sclerosis. The donor label of this sample is uncertain. The specimen sequenced was PBMCs. The CDR3 spells CSARQGRRENTEAFF. The CDR3 nucleotides read TGCAGTGCTAGACAGGGACGGAGAGAGAACACTGAAGCTTTCTTT.